The clone carrying this T cell receptor (beta chain) was recorded once. The CDR3 has 14 amino acids. V was pared by 4 bases and J by 6 bases, with 7 bases of the junction left unmatched. The germline CDR1 and CDR2 sequences are LGHNA and YSLEER. Survey-level TCR beta sequencing used the immunoSEQ assay. Assay used: immunoSEQ multiplex PCR; TCRdb lists only in-frame clones, some missing. The sample comprises 45,000 to 55,000 clones, over 85% of which are singletons, and around a tenth rests with the top ten. Sample: PBMCs. The chain carries TRBV4-3 and TRBJ2-7, with TRBD2 matching over 9 bases. The sequence came from a man aged 40-49 years with rheumatoid arthritis. CDR3 residues: CASSPGVAGAEQYF. The CDR3 bases are TGCGCCAGCAGCCCCGGGGTAGCGGGAGCCGAGCAGTACTTC.